These T cell receptor beta chains were read from a single sample in a study of blood T cell repertoires in COVID-19. Assay used: immunoSEQ multiplex PCR; TCRdb lists only in-frame clones, some missing. The sample holds some 210,000 clones, roughly 87% seen once. The sequenced material came from PBMCs or T cells enriched from blood (not recorded which). These TCRs come from a man between 18 and 29 years old with acute COVID-19. Both conserved end residues are part of each CDR3. The order of the fields is V gene, J gene, clone size, D gene, CDR3 length, CDR3 DNA, CDR3 protein. The D gene is left open where the match is weak. The listing skips clone size in some rows; elsewhere it reads once, few, many or a size class.

TRBV13,TRBJ2-5,NA,TRBD1,15,TGTGCCAGCAGCTCTCCTGACAGGGATAGAGAGACCCAGTACTTC,CASSSPDRDRETQYF
TRBV13,TRBJ1-6,medium-sized,TRBD1,15,TGTGCCAGCAGGCATAAGGGGGCGGCGTATTCACCCCTCCACTTT,CASRHKGAAYSPLHF
TRBV28,TRBJ2-7,NA,NA,12,TGTGCCAGCAGTGAGGACAACTACGAGCAGTACTTC,CASSEDNYEQYF
TRBV25-1,TRBJ1-2,NA,TRBD1,14,TGTGCCAGCAGTCTGGGACAGGTCCCCTATGGCTACACCTTC,CASSLGQVPYGYTF
TRBV27,TRBJ1-5,NA,NA,15,TGTGCCAGCAGTTTAGAGGGATCTGTGAGTCAGCCCCAGCATTTT,CASSLEGSVSQPQHF
TRBV28,TRBJ1-2,NA,TRBD1,16,TGTGCCAGCAGTTCCCATCCGGGACAGGGGGCGATTGGCTACACCTTC,CASSSHPGQGAIGYTF
TRBV4-1,TRBJ2-5,once,TRBD1,16,TGCGCCAGCAGCGCAGGGGGTAGCTCGTACCAAGAGACCCAGTACTTC,CASSAGGSSYQETQYF
TRBV7-9,TRBJ2-1,NA,TRBD1,16,TGTGCCAGCAGCTTAGTTCCGGGGACAGGAGACAATGAGCAGTTCTTC,CASSLVPGTGDNEQFF
TRBV28,TRBJ2-7,NA,NA,15,TGTGCCAGCAGCCCGGTCGTGTTTCCGGAGGGGGAGCAGTACTTC,CASSPVVFPEGEQYF
TRBV4-1,TRBJ1-4,NA,NA,13,TGCGCCAGCAGCCCGCGGACTGCTTGGGAACTGTTTTTT,CASSPRTAWELFF
TRBV11-2,TRBJ2-2,once,TRBD2,16,TGTGCCAGCAGACCAGTAGCGGGAGGGAACACCGGGGAGCTGTTTTTT,CASRPVAGGNTGELFF
TRBV27,TRBJ2-7,NA,TRBD2,14,TGTGCCAGCGGGCAGACTAGCGGGACCTACGAGCAGTACTTC,CASGQTSGTYEQYF
TRBV4-1,TRBJ2-7,NA,NA,16,TGCGCCAGCAGCCAAGATCCCAGACTAGAAGTCAACGAGCAGTACTTC,CASSQDPRLEVNEQYF
TRBV23-1,TRBJ2-3,NA,TRBD2,17,TGCGCCAGCAGTCCCGGGGGACTAGCGGGATGGCGATTTGATGCGTATTTT,CASSPGGLAGWRFDAYF
TRBV27,TRBJ2-5,NA,TRBD2,16,TGTGCCAGCAGTTTGACTAGCGGGAGTTGGATTGAGACCCAGTACTTC,CASSLTSGSWIETQYF
TRBV3-1/TRBV3-2,TRBJ2-1,NA,TRBD2,15,TGTGCCAGCAGCCGGCTAGCGGGAGGGTACAATGAGCAGTTCTTC,CASSRLAGGYNEQFF
TRBV4-3,TRBJ1-1,NA,TRBD1,16,TGCGCCAGCAGCCGAGGGATACAGGGGGGGAACACTGAAGCTTTCTTT,CASSRGIQGGNTEAFF
TRBV5-1,TRBJ1-1,once,NA,13,TGCGCCAGCAGCCTTCTAATGAACACTGAAGCTTTCTTT,CASSLLMNTEAFF
TRBV11-2,TRBJ2-1,NA,NA,12,TGTGCCAGCAGCCAGGCCTACAATGAGCAGTTCTTC,CASSQAYNEQFF
TRBV27,TRBJ2-1,NA,TRBD1,15,TGTGCCAGCAGTTTAGGGACAGGACTCTACAATGAGCAGTTCTTC,CASSLGTGLYNEQFF
TRBV28,TRBJ2-7,NA,TRBD2,18,TGTGCCAGCAGTCCAACCCCGGGACTAGCCGGTCCGGGGGGCGAGCAGTACTTC,CASSPTPGLAGPGGEQYF
TRBV10-2,TRBJ1-1,NA,NA,14,TGCGCCAGCAGTGAAGACTTAGGTAACACTGAAGCTTTCTTT,CASSEDLGNTEAFF
TRBV6-5,TRBJ1-2,NA,TRBD1,15,TGTGCCAGCAGTTACGCCGGACAGGGCGATCGTGGCTACACCTTC,CASSYAGQGDRGYTF
TRBV28,TRBJ1-3,NA,NA,16,TGTGCCAGCAGTTTAGGGGGCGCCGCTCTCGGAAACACCATATATTTT,CASSLGGAALGNTIYF
TRBV2,TRBJ2-2,NA,NA,13,TGTGCCAGCAGTGCCATTAACACCGGGGAGCTGTTTTTT,CASSAINTGELFF
TRBV5-1,TRBJ2-5,NA,TRBD2,13,TGCGCCAGCACACTAGCGGAAGCAGAGACCCAGTACTTC,CASTLAEAETQYF
TRBV7-9,TRBJ2-1,NA,TRBD1,13,TGTGCCAGCAGCCTAACAGGGGGTAATGAGCAGTTCTTC,CASSLTGGNEQFF
TRBV4-1,TRBJ2-7,NA,NA,15,TGCGCCAGCAGCCAATTCAGACAGAACCCCAACGAGCAGTACTTC,CASSQFRQNPNEQYF
TRBV5-4,TRBJ2-5,NA,NA,16,TGTGCCAGCAGCTTGGGGGGTACGGGGACTCAAGAGACCCAGTACTTC,CASSLGGTGTQETQYF
TRBV7-2,TRBJ2-7,NA,NA,14,TGTGCCAGCAGTCCCCAGACAGGAGCCTACGAGCAGTACTTC,CASSPQTGAYEQYF
TRBV27,TRBJ1-2,NA,TRBD1,15,TGTGCCAGCAGTTCATTTACAGGGGGCCCGTATGGCTACACCTTC,CASSSFTGGPYGYTF
TRBV28,TRBJ1-2,NA,NA,13,TGTGCCACCGACGGTGGGGAGGCCTATGGCTACACCTTC,CATDGGEAYGYTF